The sequence of this T cell receptor beta chain was determined in a study of CD8+ T cells in alopecia areata. In the study overall: Treated individuals took tofacitinib by mouth, 5 to 10 mg twice daily. Study conclusions and caveats: Researchers reported that TCR sharing among patients proved less clear than in mice, possibly HLA-linked. Tofacitinib significantly reduced both scalp clonality and expanded CD8+ clones among the top 100.

This clone was found a few times. Its antigen is as yet unknown. The treatment denotes: oral pan-JAK inhibitor, 5-10 mg twice daily. The CDR3 loop spans 13 amino acids. From germline, CDR1 is PRHDT and CDR2 FYEKMQ (reference sequence). V was trimmed by 3 bases and J by 2 bases, leaving 7 bases between them. Extraction and reverse transcription of RNA yielded cDNA as the sequencing template. TCRdb's copy holds only in-frame clones and misses some; the assay was immunoSEQ multiplex PCR. The sample records around 110,000 clones, roughly three fifths being singletons. The receptor was isolated from a human donor with alopecia areata. Source: CD8+ T cells sorted from blood, taken at week 24, from a patient treated with tofacitinib. V gene TRBV13 combines with J gene TRBJ2-5; possible D gene TRBD2, 6 bases. The CDR3 sequence is CASSFSGQETQYF. In DNA form, the CDR3 reads TGTGCCAGCAGCTTTAGCGGACAAGAGACCCAGTACTTC.